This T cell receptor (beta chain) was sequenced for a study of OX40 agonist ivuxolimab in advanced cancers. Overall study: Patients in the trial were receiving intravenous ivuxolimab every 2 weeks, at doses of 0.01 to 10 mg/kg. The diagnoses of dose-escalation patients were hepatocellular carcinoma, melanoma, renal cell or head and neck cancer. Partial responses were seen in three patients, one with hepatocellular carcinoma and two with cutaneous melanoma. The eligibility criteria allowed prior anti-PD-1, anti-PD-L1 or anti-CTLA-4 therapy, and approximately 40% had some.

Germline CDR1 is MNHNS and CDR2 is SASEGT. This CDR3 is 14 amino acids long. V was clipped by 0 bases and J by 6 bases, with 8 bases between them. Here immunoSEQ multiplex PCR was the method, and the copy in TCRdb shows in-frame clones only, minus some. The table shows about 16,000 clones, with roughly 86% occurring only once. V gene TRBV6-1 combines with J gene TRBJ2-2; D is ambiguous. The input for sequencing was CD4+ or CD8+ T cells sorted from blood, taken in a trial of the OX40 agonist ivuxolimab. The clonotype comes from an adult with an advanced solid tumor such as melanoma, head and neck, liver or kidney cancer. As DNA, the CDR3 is TGTGCCAGCAGTGAAGCTCTGAAACCCGGGGAGCTGTTTTTT. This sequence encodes CASSEALKPGELFF.